This passage covers 12 T cell receptor beta chains from one sample sequenced in a study of blood T cells in healthy people across ages. The second PCR ran 7 to 11 cycles with a sample-barcoded 5' primer and J-beta primers. MiXCR, run by TCRdb on the 5' RACE reads, gives a single entry per CDR3 protein. The table includes around 1,500,000 distinct CDR3 sequences, roughly 27% detected once. Sample: blood. Receptor source: a woman in her twenties or thirties in good health.

This chain joins TRBV7-9 and TRBJ2-3, with 9 bases aligning to TRBD2. Germline assignment: CDR1 SEHNR and CDR2 FQNEAQ (reference sequence). The CDR3 runs 16 residues. The J segment lost 0 bases and the V segment lost 5 bases, leaving 6 bases of the junction unmatched. In DNA form, the CDR3 reads TGTGCCAGCAGCGACAGACTAGCGGCTAGCACAGATACGCAGTATTTT. Amino acids: CASSDRLAASTDTQYF.

The chain joins TRBV5-6 to TRBJ2-1; D possibly corresponds to TRBD2 (5 bases). V was shortened by 1 base and J by 6 bases, with 14 bases between the two germline ends. The length of the CDR3 is 15 residues. Germline V gene lookup returns CDR1 SGHDT and CDR2 YYEEEE. The CDR3 region is CASSLRRLTSNEQFF. CDR3 in DNA: TGTGCCAGCAGCTTGAGGAGGTTGACTTCCAATGAGCAGTTCTTC.

The CDR3 DNA reads as TGTGCCAGCAGTTACCAGGCCGTCGAAGCTTTCTTT. Translation: CASSYQAVEAFF. V is TRBV6-2 or TRBV6-3 and J is TRBJ1-1; D remains ambiguous. Trimming took off 2 bases at V and 8 bases at J, with 9 bases between the two ends. The CDR3 contains 12 residues. Per germline, CDR1 MNHEY and CDR2 SVGEGT.

As to this clonotype: A much larger clonotype is one base distant, so this may be a read error. For the CDR3, the DNA is TGCGGCGTTGTTCTGACAGGGCCCGCTGGGGAGACCCAGTACTTC. This encodes CGVVLTGPAGETQYF. The chain uses TRBV29-1 and TRBJ2-5; 7 bases match TRBD1. The germline V gene encodes CDR1 SQVTM and CDR2 ANQGSEA. The CDR3 loop spans 15 amino acids.

The chain uses TRBV21-1 and TRBJ2-1; the table's D call, TRBD2, has no DNA check behind it. TRBV21-1 is a listed pseudogene. The CDR3 is made up of 16 amino acids. The CDR3 DNA is TGTGCCAGCAGCAGGACCGGGACTAGCACCTACAATGAGCAGTTCTTC. This translates into CASSRTGTSTYNEQFF.

This chain uses TRBV20-1 with TRBJ2-1; TRBD1 matches at 9 bases. CDR1 DFQATT and CDR2 SNEGSKA come from the germline V gene (reference sequence). V trimming: 5 bases; J trimming: 7 bases; junction bases outside the gene matches: 12. The CDR3 has 15 residues. CDR3: CSAHSPGQGRNEQFF. In nucleotides, the CDR3 is TGCAGTGCTCACTCTCCGGGACAGGGTCGGAATGAGCAGTTCTTC.

This clonotype was recorded a few times. J is TRBJ2-7 and V is TRBV12-3 or TRBV12-4; the D gene is possibly TRBD2 (6 bases). The CDR3 is 14 amino acids. Trimming removed 6 bases at V and 5 bases at J, with 17 bases between. The CDR3 loop is CASSPGRGWNEQYF. CDR3 DNA sequence: TGTGCCAGCAGCCCGGGACGGGGGTGGAACGAGCAGTACTTC.

Only a few counts were recorded for this clonotype. This chain uses TRBV5-1 with TRBJ2-3; 11 bases are a match to TRBD2. CDR1 and CDR2 from the germline V gene are SGHRS and YFSETQ. The CDR3 covers 17 residues. V lost 3 bases and J lost 2; bases outside the gene matches: 8. The CDR3 DNA reads as TGCGCCAGCAGCTCAAACGTACTAGCGGGAGCCACAGATACGCAGTATTTT. It specifies CASSSNVLAGATDTQYF.

This clonotype turned up a few times. This chain uses TRBV28 with TRBJ1-1, with D perhaps TRBD1 (5 bases). The CDR3 runs 15 residues. Germline V lookup: CDR1 MDHEN, CDR2 SYDVKM. Trimming stripped 4 bases from V and 1 base from J, with 13 bases between. CDR3 loop: CASSYPRAENTEAFF. CDR3 nucleotide sequence: TGTGCCAGCAGTTATCCCAGGGCCGAGAACACTGAAGCTTTCTTT.

The chain joins TRBV7-2 to TRBJ2-3; D call uncertain. Germline V gene data show CDR1 as SGHTA and CDR2 as FQGNSA. The CDR3 spans 13 residues. V lost 1 base to trimming and J lost 6 bases, with 8 bases between them. DNA for the CDR3: TGTGCCAGCAGCTTAGACTTATGGGATACGCAGTATTTT. It encodes CASSLDLWDTQYF.

This chain joins TRBV7-8 and TRBJ2-1; tentatively, D is TRBD2 (5 bases). In germline, CDR1 is SGHVS, CDR2 FQNEAQ. The CDR3 loop spans 14 amino acids. Trimming took off 6 bases at V and 3 bases at J, with 12 bases between the two ends. The DNA for the CDR3 is TGTGCCAGCAGAACTAGATTGGACTACAATGAGCAGTTCTTC. This gives the protein CASRTRLDYNEQFF.

This rearrangement joins TRBV9 to TRBJ1-5; D is unclear. The CDR3 contains 15 residues. The V end was cut by 0 bases, the J end by 7 bases, with 14 bases between. Germline V gene data show CDR1 as SGDLS and CDR2 as YYNGEE. The CDR3 loop is CASSVDSGAEQPQHF. For the CDR3, the DNA is TGTGCCAGCAGCGTAGATTCTGGAGCGGAACAGCCCCAGCATTTT.